This TCR beta chain was identified in a study of cytomegalovirus exposure and HLA in healthy donors. Overall study findings and caveats: Researchers reported that a few CMV-associated chains were confirmed in vitro as CMV antigen-specific.

Both 60 Vbeta primers and 13 Jbeta primers went into the PCR. TCRdb keeps only in-frame clones here, not all; method: immunoSEQ multiplex PCR. Of about 90,000 clones in the sample, around 70% were seen once. Germline V gene data show CDR1 as LNHDA and CDR2 as SQIVND (reference sequence). V was trimmed by 5 bases and J by 14 bases, leaving 15 bases between them. CDR3 length: 12 residues. Notes on this clone: The antigen is unknown.

The receptor comes from a woman aged 50 to 65 in good health and CMV-seropositive. Sequencing was done on a sample of PBMCs. The chain couples TRBV19 to TRBJ1-4; possibly TRBD1 for D (6 bases). The chain's CDR3 is CASSARDTRLFF. CDR3 coding DNA: TGTGCCAGTAGTGCCCGGGACACCAGGCTGTTTTTT.